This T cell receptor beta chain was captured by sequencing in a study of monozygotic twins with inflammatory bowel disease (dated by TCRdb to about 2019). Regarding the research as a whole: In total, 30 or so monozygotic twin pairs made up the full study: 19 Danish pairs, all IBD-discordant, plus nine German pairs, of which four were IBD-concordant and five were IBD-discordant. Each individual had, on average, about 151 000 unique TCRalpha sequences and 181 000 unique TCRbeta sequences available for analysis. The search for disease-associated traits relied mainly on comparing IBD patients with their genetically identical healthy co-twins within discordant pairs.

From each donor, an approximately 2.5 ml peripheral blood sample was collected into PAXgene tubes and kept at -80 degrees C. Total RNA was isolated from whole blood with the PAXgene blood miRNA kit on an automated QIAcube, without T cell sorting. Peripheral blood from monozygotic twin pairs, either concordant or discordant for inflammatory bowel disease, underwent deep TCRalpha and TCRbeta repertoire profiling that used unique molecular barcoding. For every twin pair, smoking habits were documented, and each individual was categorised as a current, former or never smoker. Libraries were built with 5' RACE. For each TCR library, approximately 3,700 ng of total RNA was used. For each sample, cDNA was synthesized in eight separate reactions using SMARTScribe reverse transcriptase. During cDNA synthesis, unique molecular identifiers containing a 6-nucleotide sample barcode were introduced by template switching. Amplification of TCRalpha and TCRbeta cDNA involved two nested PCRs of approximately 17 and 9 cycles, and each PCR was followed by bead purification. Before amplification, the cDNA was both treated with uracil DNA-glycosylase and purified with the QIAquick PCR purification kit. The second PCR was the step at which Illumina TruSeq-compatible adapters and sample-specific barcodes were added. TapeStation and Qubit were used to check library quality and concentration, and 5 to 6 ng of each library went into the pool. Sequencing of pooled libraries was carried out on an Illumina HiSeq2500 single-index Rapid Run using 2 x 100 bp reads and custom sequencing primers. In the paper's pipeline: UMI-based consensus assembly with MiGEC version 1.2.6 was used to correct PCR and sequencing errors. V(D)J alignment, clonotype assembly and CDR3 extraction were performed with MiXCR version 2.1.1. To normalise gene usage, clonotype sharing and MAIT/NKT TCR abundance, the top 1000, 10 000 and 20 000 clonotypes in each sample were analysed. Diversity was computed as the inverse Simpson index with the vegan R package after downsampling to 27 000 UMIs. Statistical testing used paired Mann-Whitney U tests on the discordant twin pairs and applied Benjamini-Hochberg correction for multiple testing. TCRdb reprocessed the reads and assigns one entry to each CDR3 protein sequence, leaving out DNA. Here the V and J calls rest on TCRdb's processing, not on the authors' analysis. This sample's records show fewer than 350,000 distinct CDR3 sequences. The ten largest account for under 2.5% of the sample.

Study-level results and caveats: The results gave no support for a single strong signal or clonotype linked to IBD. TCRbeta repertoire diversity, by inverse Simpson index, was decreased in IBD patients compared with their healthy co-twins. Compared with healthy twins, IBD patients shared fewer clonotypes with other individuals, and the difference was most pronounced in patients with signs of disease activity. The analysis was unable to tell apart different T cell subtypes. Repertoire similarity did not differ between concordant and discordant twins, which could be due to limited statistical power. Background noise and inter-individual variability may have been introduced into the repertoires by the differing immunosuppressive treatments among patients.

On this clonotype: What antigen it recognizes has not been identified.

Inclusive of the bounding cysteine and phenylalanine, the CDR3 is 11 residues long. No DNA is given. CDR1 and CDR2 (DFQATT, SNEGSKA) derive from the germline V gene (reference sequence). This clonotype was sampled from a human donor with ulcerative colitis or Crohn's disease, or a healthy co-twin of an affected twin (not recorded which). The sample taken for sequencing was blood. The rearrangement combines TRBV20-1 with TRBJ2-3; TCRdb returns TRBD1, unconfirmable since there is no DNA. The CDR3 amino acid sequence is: CSAPGGDTQYF.